This T cell receptor beta chain was identified during a study of OX40 agonist ivuxolimab in advanced cancers. Clones were sequenced by immunoSEQ multiplex PCR, and TCRdb holds only the in-frame ones, with some missing. The data hold roughly 49,000 clones, with 81% observed a single time. Study-wide results and caveats: Low normalized T-cell clonal expansion was also seen in some nonresponders.

Germline trimming cut 5 bases from V and 3 bases from J; bases unmatched to any gene: 4. Germline values: CDR1 MGHRA, CDR2 YSYEKL. The CDR3 has 15 amino acids. Points on this clone: Its antigen is unidentified.

The input for sequencing was CD4+ or CD8+ T cells sorted from blood, taken in a trial of the OX40 agonist ivuxolimab. This sequence originates from an adult with an advanced solid tumor such as melanoma, head and neck, liver or kidney cancer. The chain recombines TRBV4-1 with TRBJ2-3, with TRBD1 matching over 11 bases. For the CDR3, the DNA is TGCGCCAGCAGCGGCGGGACAGGGGGAACAGATACGCAGTATTTT. This sequence encodes CASSGGTGGTDTQYF.